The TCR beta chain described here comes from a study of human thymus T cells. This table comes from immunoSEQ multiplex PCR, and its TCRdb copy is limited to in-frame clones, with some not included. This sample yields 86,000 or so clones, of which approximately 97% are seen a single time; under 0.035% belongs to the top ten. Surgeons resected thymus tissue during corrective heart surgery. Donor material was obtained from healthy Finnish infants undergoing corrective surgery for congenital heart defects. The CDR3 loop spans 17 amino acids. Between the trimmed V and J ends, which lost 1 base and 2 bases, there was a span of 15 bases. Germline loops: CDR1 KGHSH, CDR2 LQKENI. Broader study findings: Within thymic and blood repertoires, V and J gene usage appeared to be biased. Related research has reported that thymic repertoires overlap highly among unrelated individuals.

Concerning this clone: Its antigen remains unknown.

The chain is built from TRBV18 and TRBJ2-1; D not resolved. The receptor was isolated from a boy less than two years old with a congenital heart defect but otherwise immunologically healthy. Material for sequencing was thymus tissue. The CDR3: CASSPLFVSDPYNEQFF. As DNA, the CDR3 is TGTGCCAGCTCACCACTTTTTGTATCTGACCCCTACAATGAGCAGTTCTTC.